The 15 T cell receptor beta chains listed next were all sequenced from one sample in a study of T cells expressing NK-cell markers. After re-calling the 5' RACE reads, TCRdb lists one entry per CDR3 protein, DNA absent. The sample includes a few hundred thousand distinct CDR3 sequences. Input material: blood T cells: a sorted CD56 or NKG2C T cell subset, CD4+ or CD8+ T cells, or bulk PBMC T cells (not recorded which). These receptors came from a man aged 18-75 years in good health.

The gene calls are TRBV12-3 or TRBV12-4 and TRBJ2-7; TCRdb designates TRBD2, a call that cannot be tested without DNA. The CDR3 spans 15 residues. This chain's CDR3 is CASSTGGGGAYEQYF.

This chain joins TRBV5-4 and TRBJ1-1. The CDR3 runs to 14 residues. The V gene's germline CDR1 is SGHNT and CDR2 YYREEE (reference sequence). The CDR3 loop reads CASSLRLANTEAFF.

The V and J genes are TRBV28 and TRBJ2-7; TCRdb's D call, TRBD2, is unchecked because there is no DNA. The CDR3 totals 17 residues. CDR1 is MDHEN and CDR2 is SYDVKM in the germline V gene. The CDR3 sequence is CASSLLDLAESSYEQYF.

This rearrangement joins TRBV5-1 to TRBJ2-5; TCRdb selects TRBD2, and the lack of DNA leaves this call unchecked. The CDR3 contains 14 residues. Germline CDR1 is SGHRS and CDR2 is YFSETQ. CDR3 protein: CASSLSDPRETQYF.

The rearrangement links TRBV6-4 to TRBJ2-1. CDR1 is MRHNA, CDR2 SNTAGT, per germline. CDR3 length: 13 residues. CDR3 region: CASSGSNHNEQFF.

This chain uses TRBV3-1 with TRBJ2-1; the TRBD2 assignment by TCRdb is unverifiable without DNA. CDR1 is LGHDT and CDR2 is YNNKEL in the germline V gene (reference sequence). The CDR3 runs 15 residues. The CDR3 here is CASSQESGGAHEQFF.

This chain joins TRBV11-2 and TRBJ2-7; checking the TCRdb D call of TRBD2 is not possible without DNA. The CDR3 has 15 residues. Germline V lookup: CDR1 SGHAT, CDR2 FQNNGV. The CDR3 loop reads CASSWGTSGDYEQYF.

The chain joins TRBV7-9 to TRBJ1-1; without DNA, the TCRdb call of TRBD1 cannot be checked. There are 13 residues in the CDR3. The germline CDR1 and CDR2 sequences are SEHNR and FQNEAQ (reference sequence). The CDR3 region is CASSFGTGDSAFF.

The chain is built from TRBV5-6 and TRBJ2-3; TCRdb calls TRBD1, which cannot be checked without DNA. The CDR3 contains 15 residues. Per the germline V gene, CDR1 is SGHDT and CDR2 is YYEEEE. CDR3 region: CASSPGYLGTDTQYF.

This chain links TRBV12-3 or TRBV12-4 with TRBJ1-5; TCRdb's assignment of TRBD1 cannot be checked, as there is no DNA. The length of the CDR3 is 15 residues. The CDR3 sequence is CASSFTGWGDQPQHF.

The chain uses TRBV5-1 and TRBJ2-7; TCRdb selects TRBD1, and the lack of DNA leaves this call unchecked. The CDR3 runs 15 residues. Germline-derived CDR1 and CDR2 are SGHRS and YFSETQ. The CDR3 reads CASSLGQGNTYEQYF.

The chain recombines TRBV11-3 with TRBJ2-5; the D gene TCRdb calls, TRBD1, cannot be checked with no DNA. The CDR3 has 17 amino acids. CDR1 is SGHNT and CDR2 is YENEEA in the germline V gene. The CDR3 region is CASSLAGTGGQQETQYF.

The rearrangement links TRBV6-1 to TRBJ2-6; TCRdb lists TRBD2, though no DNA is available to test this call. This CDR3 region has 19 residues. From germline, CDR1 is MNHNS and CDR2 SASEGT. The CDR3 spells CASRPIAGALSWGANVLTF.

The CDR3 reads CASSGGTGGAYEQYF. The V and J genes are TRBV5-4 and TRBJ2-7; the TCRdb D gene call, TRBD1, has no DNA to confirm it. CDR1 and CDR2 (germline): SGHNT, YYREEE (reference sequence). The length of the CDR3 is 15 residues.

The chain has TRBV7-6 and TRBJ2-1; TCRdb's D call, TRBD1, is unchecked because there is no DNA. There are 15 residues in the CDR3. Per the germline V gene, CDR1 is SGHVS and CDR2 is FNYEAQ. Here the CDR3 reads CASSSIGTGNNEQFF.